The rows below give T cell receptor beta chains drawn from one sample of a study of T cell repertoires in ileal Crohn's disease. TCRdb's copy holds only in-frame clones and misses some; the assay was immunoSEQ multiplex PCR. The table includes approximately 15,000 clones, approximately 70% detected once. The specimen sequenced was ileal tissue. These receptors all stem from an adult with Crohn's disease. The CDR3 runs from the conserved cysteine through the conserved F or W. A D gene is named only where the DNA matches it firmly. Only part of the rows carry a size: once, few, many, or a class if the clone is expanded.

v_gene	d_gene	j_gene	abundance	CDR3nt	CDR3aa
TRBV6-1	.	TRBJ2-1	few	TGTGCCAGCAGTGAAACGGCTAGCGAAGGGAATGAGCAGTTCTTC	CASSETASEGNEQFF
TRBV18	.	TRBJ2-3	.	TGTGCCAGCTCACCACCAGGAGGGAGTGGCACAGGTACGCAGTATTTT	CASSPPGGSGTGTQYF
TRBV2	TRBD2	TRBJ2-5	.	TGTGCCACCGAAGGACTAGCGAGCCAAGAGACCCAGTACTTC	CATEGLASQETQYF
TRBV4-2	TRBD1	TRBJ2-7	.	TGTGCCAGCAGCCAGCCTCCGGGACAGAGAAAGACCTACGAGCAGTACTTC	CASSQPPGQRKTYEQYF
TRBV6-1	.	TRBJ2-7	.	TGTGCCAGCAGTGATTTGGGCTCGAGAGAATACTACGAGCAGTACTTC	CASSDLGSREYYEQYF
TRBV5-6	.	TRBJ2-7	.	TGTGCCAGCAGCTTCCTAGCGGCAGGGGGCGCACACGAGCAGTACTTC	CASSFLAAGGAHEQYF
TRBV5-6	TRBD2	TRBJ2-7	.	TGTGCCAGCAGCGGGGGGCAAATAGCGGGAGGTCAGAACGAGCAGTACTTC	CASSGGQIAGGQNEQYF
TRBV5-1	.	TRBJ2-3	.	TGCGCCAGCAGTGGACAACTTGGGGGCACAGATACGCAGTATTTT	CASSGQLGGTDTQYF
TRBV5-1	.	TRBJ2-3	.	TGCGCCAGCAGCTTGGCCCGACAGGTCGGGACAGATACGCAGTATTTT	CASSLARQVGTDTQYF
TRBV5-6	.	TRBJ2-6	few	TGTGCCAGCAGCTTGGCAGTCGGGGCCAACGTCCTGACTTTC	CASSLAVGANVLTF
TRBV27	TRBD2	TRBJ2-7	few	TGTGCCAGCAGCCCGGGGGGTAGCGGGACTACCTACGAGCAGTACTTC	CASSPGGSGTTYEQYF